What follows are 7 T cell receptor beta chains derived from one specimen sequenced in a study of T-cell memory formation after mild COVID-19. TCRdb called the 5' RACE reads again in MiXCR, with one record for every CDR3 protein. The table lists about 350,000 distinct CDR3 sequences, less than 25% of them singletons, with around 23% in the top ten. The sequenced material came from PBMCs or a T cell subset sorted from them (not recorded which). The receptors come from a man aged 18 to 30 who had mild COVID-19 (a few samples of this study predate the infection). Cell type and time point are not known.

The chain recombines TRBV20-1 with TRBJ1-2; D is ambiguous. V was pared by 0 bases and J by 6 bases, with 11 bases between. Germline values: CDR1 DFQATT, CDR2 SNEGSKA (reference sequence). This CDR3 comprises 13 residues. In DNA, the CDR3 is TGCAGTGCTAGAGATCTCCTAATTCATGGCTACACCTTC. As protein: CSARDLLIHGYTF.

This clonotype was observed a few times. The chain is built from TRBV3-1 and TRBJ1-1, with 7 bases matching TRBD1. This CDR3 has 18 amino acids. V shed 0 bases, J shed 3 bases, and the junction held 13 bases outside the gene matches. Germline loops: CDR1 LGHDT, CDR2 YNNKEL (reference sequence). The CDR3 loop is CASSQEAQGEIGYTEAFF. CDR3 DNA: TGTGCCAGCAGCCAAGAGGCGCAGGGGGAGATTGGGTACACTGAAGCTTTCTTT.

In this sample, this clonotype turned up once. This chain connects TRBV4-2 to TRBJ2-7, with TRBD2 as a possible D gene (6 bases). The V end was cut by 3 bases, the J end by 0 bases, with 12 bases between. The CDR3 consists of 15 residues. Per the germline V gene, CDR1 is LGHNA and CDR2 is YNFKEQ. DNA for the CDR3: TGTGCCAGCAGCCACTCTACCGGGGGCTCCTACGAGCAGTACTTC. This codes for CASSHSTGGSYEQYF.

This clonotype has only a few counts. The J gene is TRBJ2-3, the V gene TRBV9; D possibly corresponds to TRBD2 (7 bases). The CDR3 is 14 residues long. The germline V and J ends were trimmed by 0 bases and 7 bases, with 12 bases remaining between them. Germline lookup yields CDR1 SGDLS and CDR2 YYNGEE. The CDR3 loop reads CASSVEGGANTQYF. The CDR3 DNA is TGTGCCAGCAGCGTAGAGGGGGGGGCCAATACGCAGTATTTT.

This clonotype has at least ten counts. The chain joins TRBV19 to TRBJ2-7, with D possibly being TRBD2 (6 bases). In germline, CDR1 is LNHDA, CDR2 SQIVND (reference sequence). Trimming left V 6 bases short and J 5 bases short, with 11 bases between. This CDR3 has 12 residues. CDR3 sequence: CASSRGMDEQYF. The CDR3 region has the DNA TGTGCCAGTAGCCGCGGGATGGACGAGCAGTACTTC.

This clonotype was counted between two and nine times. The chain is built from TRBV6-2 or TRBV6-3 and TRBJ2-3, with unresolved D. Trimming left V 2 bases short and J 0 bases short, with 12 bases between. CDR1 and CDR2 from the germline V gene are MNHEY and SVGEGT. The CDR3 totals 16 residues. Written as DNA, the CDR3 is TGTGCCAGCAGTTACGGAGCATTTGCTAGCACAGATACGCAGTATTTT. Translation: CASSYGAFASTDTQYF.

This clonotype was seen a handful of times. The chain links TRBV12-3 or TRBV12-4 to TRBJ1-2; D gene unclear. The V end lost 1 base, the J end lost 6 bases, and 9 bases lay between the germline ends. The CDR3 is 13 amino acids. The CDR3 loop reads CASSLEQNDGYTF. The CDR3 DNA follows: TGTGCCAGCAGTTTAGAACAGAACGATGGCTACACCTTC.